Sequencing of this T cell receptor beta chain was carried out in a study of monozygotic twins with inflammatory bowel disease. Study observations and caveats: IBD patients had lower TCRbeta diversity (inverse Simpson) than healthy co-twins.

TCRdb re-called the 5' RACE reads; one entry per CDR3 protein, DNA not given. The sample spans around 400,000 distinct CDR3 sequences; the ten largest clones claim 2% to 3%. To note about this clonotype: Its specificity is unknown.

The CDR3 length is 15 residues. Germline CDR1 LGHNA, CDR2 YSLEER. The sample consisted of blood. The sequence was collected from a human donor with ulcerative colitis or Crohn's disease, or a healthy co-twin of an affected twin (not recorded which). The chain links TRBV4-3 to TRBJ1-5. The CDR3 loop reads CASSQDLDGRGPQHF.